This entry is about one T cell receptor beta chain. This sample includes further DNA sequences coding for the same CDR3. Genomic DNA of every subset was divided equally among multiple immunoSEQ plates. Authors' data handling: ImmunoSEQ output lacked quality scores and full-length reads, limiting matched filtering. Sequencing was performed with immunoSEQ multiplex PCR; in TCRdb, only in-frame clones are kept and a portion is missing. V, J and clone size were drawn from that table, and D and trimming were deduced from the DNA. In the table there are roughly 2.5 million clones, approximately 90% of which are singletons. V lost 2 bases and J 1 base, leaving 6 bases between the germline ends. The CDR3 spans 13 residues. Germline lookup yields CDR1 GTSNPN and CDR2 SVGIG (reference sequence). This sample was included in a study of shared clonotypes between healthy human individuals.

The chain is built from TRBV30 and TRBJ1-3; D unclear. Specimen: naive CD4+ T cells sorted from blood. The subset is: CD45RA+ positively selected. The clonotype comes from a man between 18 and 29 years old in good health. The CDR3 sequence: CAWSSGSGNTIYF. DNA for the CDR3: TGTGCCTGGAGTTCGGGGTCTGGAAACACCATATATTTT.